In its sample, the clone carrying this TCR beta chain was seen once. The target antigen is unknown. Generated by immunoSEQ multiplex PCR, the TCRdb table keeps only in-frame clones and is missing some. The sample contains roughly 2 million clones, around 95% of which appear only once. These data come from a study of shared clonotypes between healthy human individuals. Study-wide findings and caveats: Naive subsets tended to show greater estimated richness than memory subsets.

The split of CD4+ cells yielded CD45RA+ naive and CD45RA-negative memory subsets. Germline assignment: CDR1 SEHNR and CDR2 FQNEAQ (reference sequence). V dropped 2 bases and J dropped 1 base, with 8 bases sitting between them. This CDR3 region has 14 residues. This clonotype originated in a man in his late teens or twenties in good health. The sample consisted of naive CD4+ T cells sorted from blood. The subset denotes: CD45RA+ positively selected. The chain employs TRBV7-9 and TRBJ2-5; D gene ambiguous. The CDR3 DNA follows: TGTGCCAGCAGCTTATCGGCCGGCCAAGAGACCCAGTACTTC. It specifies CASSLSAGQETQYF.